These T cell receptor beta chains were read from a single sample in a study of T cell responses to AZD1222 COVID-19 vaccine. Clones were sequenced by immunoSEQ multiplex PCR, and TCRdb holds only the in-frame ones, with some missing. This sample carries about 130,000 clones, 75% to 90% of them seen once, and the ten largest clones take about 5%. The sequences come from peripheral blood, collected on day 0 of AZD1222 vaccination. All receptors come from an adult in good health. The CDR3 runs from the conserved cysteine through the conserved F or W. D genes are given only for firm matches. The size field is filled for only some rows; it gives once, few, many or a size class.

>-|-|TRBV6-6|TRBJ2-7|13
CASSARISYEQYF
TGTGCCAGCAGTGCCCGTATCTCCTACGAGCAGTACTTC
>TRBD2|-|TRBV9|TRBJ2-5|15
CASSVEGSGAETQYF
TGTGCCAGCAGCGTAGAGGGTAGCGGGGCGGAGACCCAGTACTTC
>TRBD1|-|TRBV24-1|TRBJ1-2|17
CATSDESNRGDAYGYTF
TGTGCCACCAGTGACGAATCAAACAGGGGGGATGCCTATGGCTACACCTTC
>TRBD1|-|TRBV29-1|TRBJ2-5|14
CSMGTGGGQETQYF
TGCAGCATGGGGACAGGGGGCGGGCAAGAGACCCAGTACTTC
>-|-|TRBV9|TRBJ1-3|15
CASTLDGYSGNTIYF
TGTGCCAGCACCCTGGACGGGTACTCTGGAAACACCATATATTTT
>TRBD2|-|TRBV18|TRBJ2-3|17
CASSPPASGSRTDTQYF
TGTGCCAGCTCACCACCGGCTAGCGGGAGTCGGACCGATACGCAGTATTTT
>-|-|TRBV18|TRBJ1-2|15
CASSSSGGDNYGYTF
TGTGCCAGCTCATCCTCGGGGGGCGATAACTATGGCTACACCTTC
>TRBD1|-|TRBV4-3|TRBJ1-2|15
CASFRGDREPYGYTF
TGCGCCAGCTTCCGAGGGGACAGGGAACCCTATGGCTACACCTTC
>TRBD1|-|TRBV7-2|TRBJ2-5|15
CASSLGTGGWETQYF
TGTGCCAGCAGCTTAGGGACAGGGGGGTGGGAGACCCAGTACTTC
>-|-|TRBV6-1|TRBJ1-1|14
CASSEITVYTEAFF
TGTGCCAGCAGTGAAATTACCGTCTACACTGAAGCTTTCTTT
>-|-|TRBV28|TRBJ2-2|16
CASSLERTASTGELFF
TGTGCCAGCAGTCTGGAAAGGACGGCCTCCACCGGGGAGCTGTTTTTT
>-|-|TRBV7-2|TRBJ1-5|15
CASSLWTGRDQPQHF
TGTGCCAGCAGCTTATGGACGGGCAGGGATCAGCCCCAGCATTTT
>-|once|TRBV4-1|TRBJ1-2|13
CASSLRFGDGYTF
TGCGCCAGCAGCCTGCGCTTTGGGGATGGCTACACCTTC
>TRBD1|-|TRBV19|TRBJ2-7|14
CASSMGQGRYEQYF
TGTGCCAGTAGTATGGGACAGGGGCGGTACGAGCAGTACTTC
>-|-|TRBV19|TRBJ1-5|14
CASSIRDSNQPQHF
TGTGCCAGTAGTATTAGGGATAGCAATCAGCCCCAGCATTTT
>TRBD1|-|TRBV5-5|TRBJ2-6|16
CASSSRTGPGANVLTF
TGTGCCAGCAGCTCCCGGACAGGGCCAGGGGCCAACGTCCTGACTTTC
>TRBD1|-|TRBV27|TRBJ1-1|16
CASSLIPGTGHTEAFF
TGTGCCAGCAGTTTAATACCTGGGACAGGGCACACTGAAGCTTTCTTT
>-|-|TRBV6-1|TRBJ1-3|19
CASSEADPQSEGDGNTIYF
TGTGCCAGCAGTGAAGCGGACCCCCAATCGGAGGGAGACGGAAACACCATATATTTT
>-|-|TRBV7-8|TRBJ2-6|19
CASSLRAGAGLSGANVLTF
TGTGCCAGCAGCTTACGAGCAGGGGCAGGGCTATCTGGGGCCAACGTCCTGACTTTC
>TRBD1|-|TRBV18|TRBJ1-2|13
CASSPTGDDGYTF
TGTGCCAGCTCACCGACAGGGGATGATGGCTACACCTTC
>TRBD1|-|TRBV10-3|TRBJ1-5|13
CATRDRDNQPQHF
TGTGCCACCCGGGACAGGGACAATCAGCCCCAGCATTTT
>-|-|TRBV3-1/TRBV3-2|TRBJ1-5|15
CASSQDFTGTQPQHF
TGTGCCAGCAGCCAAGACTTCACAGGGACTCAGCCCCAGCATTTT
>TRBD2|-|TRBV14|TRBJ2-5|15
CASSHLAGGGETQYF
TGTGCCAGCAGCCACTTAGCGGGAGGGGGAGAGACCCAGTACTTC
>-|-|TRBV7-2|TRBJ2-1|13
CASSFGGSTEQFF
TGTGCCAGCAGCTTCGGGGGCTCGACTGAGCAGTTCTTC
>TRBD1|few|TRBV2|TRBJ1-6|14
CASSPRDSNSPLHF
TGTGCCAGCAGTCCCCGGGACAGTAATTCACCCCTCCACTTT
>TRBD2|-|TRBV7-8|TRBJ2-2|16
CASSSGAGPEGGELFF
TGTGCCAGCAGCTCGGGAGCGGGGCCCGAGGGCGGGGAGCTGTTTTTT
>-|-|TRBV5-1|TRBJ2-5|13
CASSWESRETQYF
TGCGCCAGCAGCTGGGAGTCTAGGGAGACCCAGTACTTC
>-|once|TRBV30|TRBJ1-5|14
CAWGEGQPNQPQHF
TGTGCCTGGGGAGAAGGACAGCCCAATCAGCCCCAGCATTTT
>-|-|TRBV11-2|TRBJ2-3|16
CASSARYQGHTDTQYF
TGTGCCAGCAGCGCCCGGTACCAGGGGCACACAGATACGCAGTATTTT
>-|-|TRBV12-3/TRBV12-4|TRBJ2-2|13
CASSLRGTGELFF
TGTGCCAGCAGTCTAAGAGGGACCGGGGAGCTGTTTTTT
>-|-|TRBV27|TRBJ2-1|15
CASSWGGAGYNEQFF
TGTGCCAGCAGTTGGGGGGGGGCAGGGTACAATGAGCAGTTCTTC
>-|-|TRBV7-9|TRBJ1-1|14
CASSLSFRNTEAFF
TGTGCCAGCAGCTTATCGTTCCGGAACACTGAAGCTTTCTTT
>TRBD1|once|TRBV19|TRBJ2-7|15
CASSNPGQGRHEQYF
TGTGCCAGCTCCAATCCGGGACAGGGTAGACACGAGCAGTACTTC
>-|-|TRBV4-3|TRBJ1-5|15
CASSQDLLSNQPQHF
TGCGCCAGCAGCCAAGATCTTTTGAGCAATCAGCCCCAGCATTTT
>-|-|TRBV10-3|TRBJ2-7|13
CAISEYTSDEQYF
TGTGCCATCAGTGAGTATACTAGTGACGAGCAGTACTTC
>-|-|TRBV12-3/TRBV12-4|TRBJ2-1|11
CASSSGVEEFF
TGTGCCAGCAGCTCTGGTGTGGAAGAGTTCTTC
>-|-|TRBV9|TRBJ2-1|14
CASSVEGTYNEQFF
TGTGCCAGCAGCGTAGAGGGCACCTACAATGAGCAGTTCTTC
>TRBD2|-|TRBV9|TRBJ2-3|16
CASSPLLAGITDTQYF
TGTGCCAGCAGTCCTCTCCTAGCGGGGATCACAGATACGCAGTATTTT
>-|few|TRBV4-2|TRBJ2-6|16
CASSQDSGNGANVLTF
TGTGCCAGCAGCCAAGATTCGGGGAACGGGGCCAACGTCCTGACTTTC
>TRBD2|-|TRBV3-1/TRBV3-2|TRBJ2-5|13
CASRAGGGETQYF
TGTGCCAGCAGAGCGGGAGGGGGAGAGACCCAGTACTTC
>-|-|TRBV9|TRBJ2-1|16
CASSEALGLNYNEQFF
TGTGCCAGCAGCGAGGCCCTAGGATTAAACTACAATGAGCAGTTCTTC
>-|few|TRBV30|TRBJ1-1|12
CAWSLGGTEAFF
TGTGCCTGGAGTTTAGGGGGCACTGAAGCTTTCTTT
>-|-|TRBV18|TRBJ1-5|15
CASSPPFPSNQPQHF
TGTGCCAGCTCACCACCGTTCCCTAGCAATCAGCCCCAGCATTTT
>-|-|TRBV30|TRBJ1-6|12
CAWSGAALPLHF
TGTGCCTGGAGCGGGGCCGCTTTACCCCTCCACTTT
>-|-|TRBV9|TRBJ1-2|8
CASSPRTF
TGTGCCAGCAGCCCCCGCACCTTC
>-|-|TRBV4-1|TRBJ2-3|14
CASSQDPVGDTQYF
TGCGCCAGCAGCCAAGACCCCGTGGGGGATACGCAGTATTTT
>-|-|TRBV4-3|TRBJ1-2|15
CASSQDLAGDYGYTF
TGCGCCAGCAGCCAAGATCTCGCAGGGGACTATGGCTACACCTTC